This T cell receptor beta chain was found in a study of CD8 T cells in ankylosing spondylitis. Study-wide findings and caveats: CD8+ by phenotype, disease-linked clones were relatively rare in peripheral blood.

TCRdb ran MiXCR on the 5' RACE reads and lists one entry per CDR3 protein. The repertoire consists of tens of thousands of distinct CDR3 sequences, with approximately 3% occurring once and the leading ten covering approximately 3%. Germline lookup yields CDR1 SGDLS and CDR2 YYNGEE. The germline V and J ends were trimmed by 0 bases and 0 bases, with 12 bases remaining between them. This CDR3 spans 17 amino acids. At least ten counts were recorded for this clonotype. Its specificity is unknown. The TCR comes from a male donor with ankylosing spondylitis or in good health (not recorded which). What was sequenced was blood, either unsorted or a sorted T cell fraction (not recorded which). This chain links TRBV9 with TRBJ2-2; D unclear. In DNA form, the CDR3 reads TGTGCCAGCAGCGTAGCATCCACGGGCCCGAACACCGGGGAGCTGTTTTTT. Protein product: CASSVASTGPNTGELFF.